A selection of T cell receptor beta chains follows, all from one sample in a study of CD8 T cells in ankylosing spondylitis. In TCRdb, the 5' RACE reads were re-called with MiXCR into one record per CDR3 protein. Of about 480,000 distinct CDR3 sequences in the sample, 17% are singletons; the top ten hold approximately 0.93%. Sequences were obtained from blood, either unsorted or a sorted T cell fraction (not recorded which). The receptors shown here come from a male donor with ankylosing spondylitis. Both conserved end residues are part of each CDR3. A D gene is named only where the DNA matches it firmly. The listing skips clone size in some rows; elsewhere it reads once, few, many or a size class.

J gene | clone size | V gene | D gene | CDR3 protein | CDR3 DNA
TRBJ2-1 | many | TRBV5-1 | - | CASSFGGGSSYNEQFF | TGCGCCAGCAGCTTTGGGGGCGGAAGCTCCTACAATGAGCAGTTCTTC
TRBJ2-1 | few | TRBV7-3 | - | CASSSVAEGYNEQFF | TGTGCCAGCAGCTCAGTAGCGGAGGGGTACAATGAGCAGTTCTTC
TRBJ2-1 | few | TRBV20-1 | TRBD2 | CSAGRAGAGSYNEQFF | TGCAGTGCTGGCAGGGCGGGAGCGGGCTCCTACAATGAGCAGTTCTTC
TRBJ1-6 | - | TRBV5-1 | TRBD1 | CASSAQGDNSPLHF | TGCGCCAGCAGCGCACAGGGGGACAATTCACCCCTCCACTTT
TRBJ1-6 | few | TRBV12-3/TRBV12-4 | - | CASTPGGFGSYNSPLHF | TGTGCCAGCACGCCGGGGGGATTTGGCTCCTATAATTCACCCCTCCACTTT
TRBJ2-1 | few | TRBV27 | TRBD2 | CASSRLAGGKGEQFF | TGTGCCAGCAGTCGTCTAGCGGGGGGCAAGGGAGAGCAGTTCTTC
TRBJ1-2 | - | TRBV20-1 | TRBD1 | CSARPGTGGRGRGYTF | TGCAGTGCTAGACCTGGGACAGGGGGCCGGGGACGTGGCTACACCTTC
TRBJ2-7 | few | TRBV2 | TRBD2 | CASSPAGLASYEQYF | TGTGCCAGCAGTCCAGCGGGACTAGCGTCCTACGAGCAGTACTTC
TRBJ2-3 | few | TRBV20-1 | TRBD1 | CSASEETPGGQYF | TGCAGTGCTAGCGAAGAGACGCCAGGGGGGCAGTATTTT
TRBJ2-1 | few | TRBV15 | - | CATSREEGTYNEQFF | TGTGCCACCAGCAGAGAGGAGGGAACCTACAATGAGCAGTTCTTC
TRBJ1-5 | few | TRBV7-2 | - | CASSPRGGLNQPQHF | TGTGCCAGCAGCCCCCGTGGGGGGCTTAATCAGCCCCAGCATTTT
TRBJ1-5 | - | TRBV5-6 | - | CASSLWGPGHISNQPQHF | TGTGCCAGCAGCTTGTGGGGACCGGGACATATTAGCAATCAGCCCCAGCATTTT
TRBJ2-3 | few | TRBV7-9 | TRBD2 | CASSPRLAVTDTQYF | TGTGCCAGCAGCCCAAGACTAGCGGTGACAGATACGCAGTATTTT
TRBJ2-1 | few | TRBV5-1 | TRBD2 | CASSLAGSSSGGFNVFF | TGCGCCAGCAGCTTGGCAGGATCGTCTAGCGGGGGATTCAATGTTTTCTTC
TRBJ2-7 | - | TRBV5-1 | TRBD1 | CASSPRDRLPYEQYF | TGCGCCAGCAGCCCCCGGGACAGGCTGCCCTACGAGCAGTACTTC
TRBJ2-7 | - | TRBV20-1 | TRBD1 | CSARGGQGANYEQYF | TGCAGTGCTAGAGGGGGACAGGGGGCGAACTACGAGCAGTACTTC
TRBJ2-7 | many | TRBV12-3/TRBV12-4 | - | CASSLGGQTYEQYF | TGTGCCAGCAGTTTGGGAGGACAAACCTACGAGCAGTACTTC
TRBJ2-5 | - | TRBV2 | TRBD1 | CASKDRGLRETQYF | TGTGCCAGCAAAGACAGGGGACTTCGTGAGACCCAGTACTTC
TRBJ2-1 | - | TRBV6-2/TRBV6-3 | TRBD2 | CASTGLAGGRSSYNEQFF | TGTGCCAGCACGGGACTAGCGGGAGGGCGTAGCTCCTACAATGAGCAGTTCTTC
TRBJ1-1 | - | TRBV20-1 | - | CSATPGVWNPMNTEAFF | TGCAGTGCTACCCCAGGGGTCTGGAACCCGATGAACACTGAAGCTTTCTTT
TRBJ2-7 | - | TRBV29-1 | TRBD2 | CSVVGRREYDQEQYF | TGCAGCGTTGTAGGGAGGCGGGAGTATGATCAGGAGCAGTACTTC
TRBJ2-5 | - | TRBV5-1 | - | CASSFTRETQYF | TGCGCCAGCAGCTTTACTCGGGAGACCCAGTACTTC
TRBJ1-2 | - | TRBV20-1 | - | CSARAAKNYGYTF | TGCAGTGCTAGAGCGGCCAAGAACTATGGCTACACCTTC
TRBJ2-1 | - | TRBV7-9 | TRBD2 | CASTPRASGTNEQFF | TGTGCCAGCACCCCGAGGGCTAGCGGGACAAATGAGCAGTTCTTC
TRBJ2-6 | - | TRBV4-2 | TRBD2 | CASSQEPSGGVGANVLTF | TGTGCCAGCAGCCAAGAACCTAGCGGGGGTGTTGGGGCCAACGTCCTGACTTTC
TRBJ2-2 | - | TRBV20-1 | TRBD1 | CSAGTGGSGELFF | TGCAGTGCTGGGACAGGGGGATCCGGGGAGCTGTTTTTT
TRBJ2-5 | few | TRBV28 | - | CASSSGQPQETQYF | TGTGCCAGCAGTTCAGGACAGCCCCAAGAGACCCAGTACTTC
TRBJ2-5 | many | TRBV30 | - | CSIGEETQYF | TGTTCAATTGGAGAAGAGACCCAGTACTTC
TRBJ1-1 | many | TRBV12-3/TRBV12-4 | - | CASSLSQNTEAFF | TGTGCCAGCAGTTTGTCCCAGAACACTGAAGCTTTCTTT
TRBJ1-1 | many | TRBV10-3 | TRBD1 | CAIRTQGIPPEAFF | TGTGCCATCAGGACACAGGGGATACCTCCTGAAGCTTTCTTT
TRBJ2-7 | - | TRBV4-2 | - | CASSQVKSLGGQAYEQYF | TGTGCCAGCAGCCAAGTAAAAAGCCTTGGGGGACAAGCCTACGAGCAGTACTTC
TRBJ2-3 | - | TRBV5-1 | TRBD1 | CASSLEATGDTQYF | TGCGCCAGCAGCTTGGAGGCGACAGGGGATACGCAGTATTTT
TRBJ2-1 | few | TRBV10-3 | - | CAISENRLGNEQFF | TGTGCCATCAGTGAGAACAGGTTAGGGAATGAGCAGTTCTTC
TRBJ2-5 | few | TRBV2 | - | CASSDFRETQYF | TGTGCCAGCAGTGATTTTCGGGAGACCCAGTACTTC
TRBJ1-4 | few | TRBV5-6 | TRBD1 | CASSYDRENEKLFF | TGTGCCAGCAGCTACGACAGGGAAAATGAAAAACTGTTTTTT
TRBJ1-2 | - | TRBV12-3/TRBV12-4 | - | CASRSRAGYTF | TGTGCCAGCAGGAGCAGGGCTGGCTACACCTTC
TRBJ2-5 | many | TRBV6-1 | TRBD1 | CASSTGQGRETQYF | TGTGCCAGCAGCACGGGACAGGGCAGAGAGACCCAGTACTTC
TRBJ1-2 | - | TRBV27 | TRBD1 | CASGKPTGTNYGYTF | TGTGCCAGCGGAAAACCGACAGGGACTAACTATGGCTACACCTTC
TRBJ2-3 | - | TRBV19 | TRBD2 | CASSSGRVASTDTQYF | TGTGCCAGTAGTAGCGGGAGGGTGGCTAGCACAGATACGCAGTATTTT
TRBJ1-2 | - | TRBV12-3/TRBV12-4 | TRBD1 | CASSFRQGPNYGYTF | TGTGCCAGCAGTTTTCGACAGGGGCCCAACTATGGCTACACCTTC
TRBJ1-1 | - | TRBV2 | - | CASSVGRRNTEAFF | TGTGCCAGCAGTGTAGGGAGAAGGAACACTGAAGCTTTCTTT
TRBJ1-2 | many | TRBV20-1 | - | CSARAGGPYGYTF | TGCAGTGCTAGGGCCGGCGGCCCCTATGGCTACACCTTC
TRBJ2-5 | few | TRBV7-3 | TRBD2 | CASSFASGGLETQYF | TGTGCCAGCAGCTTCGCTAGCGGGGGGCTGGAGACCCAGTACTTC
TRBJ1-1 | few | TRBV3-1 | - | CASSQVLGNEAFF | TGTGCCAGCAGCCAAGTTCTAGGGAATGAAGCTTTCTTT
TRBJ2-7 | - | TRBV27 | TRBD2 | CASSPASGINEQYF | TGTGCCAGCAGCCCTGCTAGCGGGATCAACGAGCAGTACTTC
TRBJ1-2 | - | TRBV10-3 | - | CAISYDRTPSYGYTF | TGTGCCATCAGTTACGACAGGACCCCCAGCTATGGCTACACCTTC
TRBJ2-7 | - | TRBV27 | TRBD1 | CASSLSLGQGYEQYF | TGTGCCAGCAGTTTAAGTTTGGGACAGGGCTACGAGCAGTACTTC
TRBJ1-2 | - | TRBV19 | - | CASSAEYRTYGYTF | TGTGCCAGTAGTGCAGAATACAGAACCTATGGCTACACCTTC